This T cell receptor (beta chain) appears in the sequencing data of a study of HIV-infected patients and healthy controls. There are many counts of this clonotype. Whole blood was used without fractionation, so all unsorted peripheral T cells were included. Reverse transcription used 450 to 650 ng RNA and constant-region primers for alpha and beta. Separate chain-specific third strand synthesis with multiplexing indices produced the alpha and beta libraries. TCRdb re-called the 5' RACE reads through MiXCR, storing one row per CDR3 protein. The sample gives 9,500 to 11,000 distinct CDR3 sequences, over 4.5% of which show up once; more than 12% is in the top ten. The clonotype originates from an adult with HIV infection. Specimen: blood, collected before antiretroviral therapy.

CDR3 bases: TGTGCCAGCAGCCCCGAGCGGGCATACAATGAGCAGTTCTTC. It encodes CASSPERAYNEQFF. The chain joins TRBV13 to TRBJ2-1; a possible D gene is TRBD2 (6 bases). Trimming stripped 5 bases from V and 4 bases from J, with 12 bases between. Looked up from germline, CDR1 is PRHDT and CDR2 is FYEKMQ (reference sequence). The CDR3 contains 14 residues.